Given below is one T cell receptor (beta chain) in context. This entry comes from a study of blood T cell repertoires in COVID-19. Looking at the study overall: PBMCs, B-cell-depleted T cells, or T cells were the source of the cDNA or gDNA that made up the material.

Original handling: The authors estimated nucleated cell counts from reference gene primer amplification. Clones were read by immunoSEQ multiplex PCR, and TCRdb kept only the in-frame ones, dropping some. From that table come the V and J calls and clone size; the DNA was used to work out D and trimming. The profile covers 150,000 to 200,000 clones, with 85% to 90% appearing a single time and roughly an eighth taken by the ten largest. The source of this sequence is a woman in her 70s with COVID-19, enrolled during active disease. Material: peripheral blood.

The CDR3 DNA follows: TGCGCCAGCAGCCAAGATAGAGGCGGGAGGTTGAGGGCGCGTGAGCAGTTCTTC. Its translation is CASSQDRGGRLRAREQFF. V and J are TRBV4-1 and TRBJ2-1, with 8 bases that match TRBD2. Germline trimming cut 0 bases from V and 9 bases from J; bases unmatched to any gene: 16. This CDR3 comprises 18 residues. Germline assignment: CDR1 MGHRA and CDR2 YSYEKL.